This T cell receptor (beta chain) was observed in a study of PD-1 blockade in mismatch repair-deficient tumors. Some clones are missing from TCRdb's copy, which holds only in-frame ones; the method was immunoSEQ multiplex PCR. The sample lists some 21,000 clones, approximately 80% occurring once. This CDR3 spans 15 amino acids. V lost 1 base, J lost 1 base, and 13 bases lay in between. In germline, CDR1 is GTSNPN, CDR2 SVGIG (reference sequence). The chain uses TRBV30 and TRBJ1-1; tentative D call: TRBD1 (5 bases). The TCR originated in an adult with mismatch repair-deficient cancer. The input for sequencing was PBMCs, taken 52 weeks after starting pembrolizumab. The CDR3 is CAWSEATVWNTEAFF. In DNA form, the CDR3 reads TGTGCCTGGAGTGAGGCGACAGTATGGAACACTGAAGCTTTCTTT.